This T cell receptor (beta chain) was captured in a study of T cells after yellow fever vaccination. Trimming removed 5 bases from V and 4 bases from J, with 17 bases in between. The CDR3 covers 14 residues. In germline, CDR1 is DFQATT, CDR2 SNEGSKA (reference sequence). MiXCR, run by TCRdb on the 5' RACE reads, gives a single entry per CDR3 protein. The sample holds 300,000 to 400,000 distinct CDR3 sequences, approximately 13% seen once. The genes are TRBV20-1 and TRBJ1-2; no definite D call. The sequence came from a man between 18 and 35 years old who received the YFV17D yellow fever vaccine. The source material was CD4+ T cells sorted from PBMCs, sampled 15 days after the yellow fever booster vaccination. The CDR3 sequence is CSASVLDPTYGYTF. In DNA form, the CDR3 reads TGCAGTGCTTCAGTCCTCGACCCTACCTATGGCTACACCTTC.